One T cell receptor beta chain is described in this entry. What it recognizes is unknown. The sample comes from a study of response to subunit inactivated influenza vaccine. Trimming stripped 7 bases from V and 3 bases from J, with 13 bases between. The CDR3 covers 13 residues. Germline V gives CDR1 ENHRY, CDR2 SYGVKD. TCRdb reprocessed the RT-PCR reads with MiXCR, giving one entry per CDR3 protein. The table includes 600,000 to 850,000 distinct CDR3 sequences, 14% detected once. Study-wide points: Few additional T cells are recruited per seasonal influenza vaccination, authors suggested.

The sample consisted of PBMCs from blood, taken 14 days before vaccination. This clonotype was obtained from a man in his fifties who received an inactivated influenza vaccine. The chain uses TRBV10-3 and TRBJ2-7, with D uncertain. The DNA of the CDR3 is TGTGCCATCATGAGTGGGGAAGGCTACGAGCAGTACTTC. Protein product: CAIMSGEGYEQYF.